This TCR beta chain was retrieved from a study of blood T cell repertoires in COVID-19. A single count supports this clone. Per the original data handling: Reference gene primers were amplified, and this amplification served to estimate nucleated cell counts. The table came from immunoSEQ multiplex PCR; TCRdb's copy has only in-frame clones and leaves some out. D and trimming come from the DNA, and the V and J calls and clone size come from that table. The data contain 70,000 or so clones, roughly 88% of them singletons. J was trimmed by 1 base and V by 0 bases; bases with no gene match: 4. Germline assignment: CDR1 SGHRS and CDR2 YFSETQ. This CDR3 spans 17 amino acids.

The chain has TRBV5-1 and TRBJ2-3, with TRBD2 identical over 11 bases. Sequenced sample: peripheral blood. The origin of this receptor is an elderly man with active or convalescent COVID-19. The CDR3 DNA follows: TGCGCCAGCAGCTTGGGACTAGCGGGGCCGCGCACAGATACGCAGTATTTT. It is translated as CASSLGLAGPRTDTQYF.